Sequencing of this TCR beta chain was carried out in a study of T cells in Graves' hyperthyroidism and ophthalmopathy. Germline V lookup: CDR1 LNHDA, CDR2 SQIVND (reference sequence). The CDR3 is made up of 15 amino acids. V shed 5 bases and J shed 1 base, with 13 bases lying between them. Regions amplified from RNA transcripts were the TCR beta CDR3 regions. HTBI primers were employed in a first-round RT-PCR of the TCR CDR3. TCRdb re-analysed the multiplex PCR reads in MiXCR, keeping a single row per CDR3 protein. The sample comprises over 700,000 distinct CDR3 sequences, about 19% of which are singletons, and around 15% rests with the top ten. Lactation, pregnancy, other autoimmune disease or uncontrolled infection excluded patients. Predating any ophthalmopathy symptoms, the blood sample was taken at first hyperthyroidism diagnosis.

This sequence joins TRBV19 and TRBJ2-3; D is possibly TRBD1 (5 bases). The source is a woman aged 45 to 65 with Graves' hyperthyroidism that later progressed to Graves' ophthalmopathy. Sequencing was carried out using blood. CDR3 sequence reads: CASSSGLVRTDTQYF. CDR3 nucleotides: TGTGCCAGTAGTTCAGGGTTAGTCCGCACAGATACGCAGTATTTT. The full variable domain, its missing parts supplied by reference TRBV19 and TRBJ2-3, is DGGITQSPKYLFRKEGQNVTLSCEQNLNHDAMYWYRQDPGQGLRLIYYSQIVNDFQKGDIAEGYSVSREKKESFPLTVTSAQKNPTAFYLCASSSGLVRTDTQYFGPGTRLTVL.